This note documents a single T cell receptor beta chain sequence. Germline CDR1 and CDR2: MNHGY and SVAAGI. V dropped 7 bases and J dropped 4; count of bases not matched to a gene: 7. This CDR3 region has 15 residues. This sample is part of a study of molecular identifiers for immune sequencing clone quantification. Overall study context: In replicates, RNA taken from roughly 18,000 or 92,000 naive CD8 cells was divided five ways, and four portions underwent sequencing.

TCRdb recomputed calls from the PCR reads with MiXCR, one row per CDR3 protein. This sample has around 460,000 distinct CDR3 sequences; around a fifth occur once, and the top ten carry 0.7% to 0.95%. The receptor was isolated from a human donor in good health. Some libraries in this study had Jurkat cell RNA spiked in. J is TRBJ2-5 and V is TRBV6-9; 12 bases are a match to TRBD2. Sequencing was done on a sample of naive CD8+ T cells from blood, with Jurkat cell RNA spiked in. Subset indicated: FACS-sorted CD8+CD4-CCR7+CD45RA+ naive T cells. The CDR3 here is CASMSSGGAGETQYF. The CDR3 region has the DNA TGTGCCAGCATGTCTAGCGGGGGGGCGGGAGAGACCCAGTACTTC.